The clone carrying this T cell receptor (beta chain) was detected only once. Its antigen is currently unknown. It was with 60 Vbeta and 13 Jbeta primers that the PCR ran. This table comes from immunoSEQ multiplex PCR, and its TCRdb copy is limited to in-frame clones, with some not included. The sample holds about 130,000 clones, roughly 73% seen once. CDR3 length equals 11 residues. Germline V gives CDR1 WSHSY, CDR2 SAAADI. The germline V and J ends were trimmed by 6 bases and 7 bases, with 9 bases remaining between them. These data originate in a study of cytomegalovirus exposure and HLA in healthy donors. Findings and caveats of the study: Association with HLA alleles at 0.05 false discovery rate was found for approximately 18,000 TCR beta sequences in a later analysis.

The chain combines TRBV10-2 with TRBJ2-5; D remains unclear. The sequence derives from a man in his sixties in good health and CMV-seropositive. The sample taken for sequencing was PBMCs. DNA of the CDR3: TGCGCCAGCAGGTCTACGTCGACCCAGTACTTC. Protein product: CASRSTSTQYF.